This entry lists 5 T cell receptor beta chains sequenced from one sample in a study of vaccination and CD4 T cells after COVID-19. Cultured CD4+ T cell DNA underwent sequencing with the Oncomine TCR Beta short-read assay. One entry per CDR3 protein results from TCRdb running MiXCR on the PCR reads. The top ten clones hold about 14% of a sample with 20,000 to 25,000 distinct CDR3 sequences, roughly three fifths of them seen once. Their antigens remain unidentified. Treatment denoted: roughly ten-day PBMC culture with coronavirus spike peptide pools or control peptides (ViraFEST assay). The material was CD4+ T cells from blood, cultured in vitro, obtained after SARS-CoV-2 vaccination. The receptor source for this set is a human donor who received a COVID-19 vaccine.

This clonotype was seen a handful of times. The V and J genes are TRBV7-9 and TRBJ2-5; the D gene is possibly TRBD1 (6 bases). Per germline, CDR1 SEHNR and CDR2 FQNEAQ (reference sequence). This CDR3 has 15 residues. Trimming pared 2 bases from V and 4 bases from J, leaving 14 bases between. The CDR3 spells CASSLSGLGAETQYF. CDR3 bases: TGTGCCAGCAGCTTATCGGGGTTGGGGGCAGAGACCCAGTACTTC.

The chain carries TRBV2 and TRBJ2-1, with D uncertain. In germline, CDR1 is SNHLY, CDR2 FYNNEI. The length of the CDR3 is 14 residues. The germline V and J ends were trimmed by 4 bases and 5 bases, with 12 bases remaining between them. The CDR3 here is CASSGKGKDNEQFF. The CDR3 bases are TGTGCCAGCAGTGGCAAGGGAAAGGACAATGAGCAGTTCTTC.

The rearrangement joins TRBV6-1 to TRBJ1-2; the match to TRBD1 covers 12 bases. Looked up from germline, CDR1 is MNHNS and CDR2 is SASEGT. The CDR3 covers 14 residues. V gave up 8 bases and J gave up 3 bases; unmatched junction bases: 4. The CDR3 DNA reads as TGTGCCAGCCGGGGACAGGGGGCGTACTATGGCTACACCTTC. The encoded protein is CASRGQGAYYGYTF.

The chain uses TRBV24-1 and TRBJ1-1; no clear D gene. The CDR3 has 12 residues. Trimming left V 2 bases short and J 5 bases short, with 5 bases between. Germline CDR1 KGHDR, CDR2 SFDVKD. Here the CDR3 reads CATSDSRTEAFF. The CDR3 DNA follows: TGTGCCACCAGTGATTCCAGAACTGAAGCTTTCTTT.

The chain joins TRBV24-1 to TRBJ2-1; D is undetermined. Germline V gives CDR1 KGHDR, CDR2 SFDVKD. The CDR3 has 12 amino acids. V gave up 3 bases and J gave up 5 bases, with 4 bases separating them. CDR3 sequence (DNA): TGTGCCACCAGTGATCGAAACAATGAGCAGTTCTTC. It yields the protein CATSDRNNEQFF.